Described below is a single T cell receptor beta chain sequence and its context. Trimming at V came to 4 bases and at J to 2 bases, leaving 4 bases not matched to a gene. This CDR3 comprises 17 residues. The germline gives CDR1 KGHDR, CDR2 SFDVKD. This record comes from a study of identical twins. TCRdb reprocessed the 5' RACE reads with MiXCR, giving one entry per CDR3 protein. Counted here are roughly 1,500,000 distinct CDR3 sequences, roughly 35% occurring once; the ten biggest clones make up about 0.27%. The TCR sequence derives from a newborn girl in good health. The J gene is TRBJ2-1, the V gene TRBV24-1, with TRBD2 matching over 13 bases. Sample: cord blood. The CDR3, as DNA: TGTGCCACCAGTGACCCCACTAGCGGGAGGGCCTACAATGAGCAGTTCTTC. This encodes CATSDPTSGRAYNEQFF.